This TCR beta chain was captured in a study of PD-L1 blockade in urothelial cancer. Study background: Blood underwent analysis 3 weeks (second dose) and 6 weeks after treatment began. Reported median T cell count for blood samples was 110,000 to 150,000.

Note on this clone: What it binds is not known.

Sequenced by immunoSEQ multiplex PCR; TCRdb stores in-frame clones only, minus some. The sample lists about 88,000 clones, more than 90% occurring once. Study-wide results and limits: Greater 3-week expansion of tumor-associated blood clones was recorded for durable-benefit patients. A pretreatment blood TCR clonality that fell below the median predicted better progression-free and overall survival.

The germline V gene has CDR1 SGHVS and CDR2 FQNEAQ. The CDR3 runs 16 residues. With 5 bases removed from V and 0 bases from J, the gap between germline ends came to 13 bases. This TCR derives from a man aged 55-75 years with urothelial cancer. This material consisted of PBMCs, taken around atezolizumab (anti-PD-L1) treatment. The chain has TRBV7-8 and TRBJ1-4; D is uncertain. The CDR3 loop reads CASSPRLYATNEKLFF. CDR3 nucleotides: TGTGCCAGCAGCCCCCGGTTGTATGCAACTAATGAAAAACTGTTTTTT.